In this sample, the clone carrying this TCR beta chain turned up a few times. Reverse transcription of all isolated RNA meant that expressed TCRB transcripts were sequenced. The table came from immunoSEQ multiplex PCR; TCRdb's copy has only in-frame clones and leaves some out. The sample lists 300,000 to 350,000 clones; roughly 15% were seen once. The V gene's germline CDR1 is SGHTA and CDR2 FQGNSA. Trimming stripped 1 base from V and 3 bases from J, with 10 bases between. This CDR3 is built from 15 residues. These data belong to a study of beta chain features in type 1 diabetes. Populations isolated by sorting all had purity greater than 95%.

Sequenced input: central memory CD4+ T cells from blood. The rearrangement uses TRBV7-2 and TRBJ2-1; no reliable D call. The origin of this receptor is a man aged 30 to 39 in good health. The CDR3: CASSLVGGDYNEQFF. The CDR3 DNA reads as TGTGCCAGCAGCTTAGTGGGTGGGGACTACAATGAGCAGTTCTTC.